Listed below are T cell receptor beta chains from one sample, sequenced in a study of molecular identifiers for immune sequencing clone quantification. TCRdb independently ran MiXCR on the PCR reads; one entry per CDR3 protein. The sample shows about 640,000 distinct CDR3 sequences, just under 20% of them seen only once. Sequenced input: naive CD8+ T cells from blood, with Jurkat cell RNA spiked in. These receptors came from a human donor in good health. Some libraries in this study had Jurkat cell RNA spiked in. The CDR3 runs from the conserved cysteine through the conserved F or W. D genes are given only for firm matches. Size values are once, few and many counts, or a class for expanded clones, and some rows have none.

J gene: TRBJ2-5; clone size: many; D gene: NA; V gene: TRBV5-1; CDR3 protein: CASSSIGTQETQYF; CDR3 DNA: TGCGCCAGCAGCTCAATAGGGACTCAAGAGACCCAGTACTTC
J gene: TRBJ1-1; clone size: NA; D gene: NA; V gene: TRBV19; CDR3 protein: CASSTLRGDTEAFF; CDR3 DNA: TGTGCCAGTAGTACCCTTCGGGGGGACACTGAAGCTTTCTTT
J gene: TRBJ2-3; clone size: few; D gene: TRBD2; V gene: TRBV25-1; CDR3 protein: CASGGELAGLTDTQYF; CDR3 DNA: TGTGCCAGCGGAGGGGAACTAGCGGGTTTAACAGATACGCAGTATTTT
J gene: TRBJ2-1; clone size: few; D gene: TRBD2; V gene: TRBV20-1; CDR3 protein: CSASVTSGATYNEQFF; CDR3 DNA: TGCAGTGCTAGCGTAACTAGCGGTGCGACCTACAATGAGCAGTTCTTC
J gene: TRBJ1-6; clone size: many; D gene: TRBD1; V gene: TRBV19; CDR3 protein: CASSFRTGGNSPLHF; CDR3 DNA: TGTGCCAGTAGTTTCCGGACAGGGGGTAATTCACCCCTCCACTTT
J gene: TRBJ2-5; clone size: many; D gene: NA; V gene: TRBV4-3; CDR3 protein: CASSQGAGYQETQYF; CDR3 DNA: TGCGCCAGCAGCCAAGGGGCCGGCTACCAAGAGACCCAGTACTTC
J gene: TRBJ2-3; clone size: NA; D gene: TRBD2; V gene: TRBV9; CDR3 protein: CASSSGLAGVADMQYF; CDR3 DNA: TGTGCCAGCAGCTCCGGACTAGCGGGAGTGGCAGATATGCAGTATTTT
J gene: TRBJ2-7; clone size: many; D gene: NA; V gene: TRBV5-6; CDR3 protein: CASSLTGHYEQYF; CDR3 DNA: TGTGCCAGCAGCTTGACAGGGCACTACGAGCAGTACTTC
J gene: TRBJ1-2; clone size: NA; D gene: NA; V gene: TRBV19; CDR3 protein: CASSPGLDLNYGYTF; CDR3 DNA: TGTGCCAGTAGCCCGGGACTGGATCTTAACTATGGCTACACCTTC
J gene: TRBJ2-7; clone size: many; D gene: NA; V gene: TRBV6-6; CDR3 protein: CASSRDLGVEQYF; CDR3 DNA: TGTGCCAGCAGCCGGGATTTGGGCGTCGAGCAGTACTTC
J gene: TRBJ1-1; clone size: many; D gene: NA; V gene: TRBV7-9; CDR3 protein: CASSLDLESGNTEAFF; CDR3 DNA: TGTGCCAGCAGCTTAGATTTAGAGTCAGGGAACACTGAAGCTTTCTTT
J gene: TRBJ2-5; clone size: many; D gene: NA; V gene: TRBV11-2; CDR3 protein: CASSLVEYQETQYF; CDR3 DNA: TGTGCCAGCAGCTTAGTGGAGTACCAAGAGACCCAGTACTTC
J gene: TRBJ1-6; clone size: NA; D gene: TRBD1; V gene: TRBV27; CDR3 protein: CASSHGTGVGPLHF; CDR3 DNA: TGTGCCAGCAGCCACGGGACAGGGGTCGGACCCCTCCACTTT
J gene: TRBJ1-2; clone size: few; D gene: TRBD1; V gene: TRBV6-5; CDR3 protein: CASSPPTGRGYTF; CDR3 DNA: TGTGCCAGCAGTCCGCCGACAGGGCGCGGCTACACCTTC
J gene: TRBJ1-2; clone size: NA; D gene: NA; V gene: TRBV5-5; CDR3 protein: CASSLGQNLNYGYTF; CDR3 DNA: TGTGCCAGCAGCTTGGGACAGAACCTTAACTATGGCTACACCTTC
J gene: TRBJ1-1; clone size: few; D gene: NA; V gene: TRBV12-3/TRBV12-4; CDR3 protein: CASSFGISGAFF; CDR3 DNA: TGTGCCAGCAGTTTCGGGATCTCGGGAGCTTTCTTT
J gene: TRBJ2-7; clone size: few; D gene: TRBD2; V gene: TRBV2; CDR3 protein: CASRASSGRSYEQYF; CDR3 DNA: TGTGCCAGCAGGGCCTCTAGCGGGAGATCCTACGAGCAGTACTTC
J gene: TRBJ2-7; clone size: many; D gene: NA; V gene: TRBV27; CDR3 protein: CASSRDQHEQYF; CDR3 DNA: TGTGCCAGCAGCCGAGACCAACACGAGCAGTACTTC
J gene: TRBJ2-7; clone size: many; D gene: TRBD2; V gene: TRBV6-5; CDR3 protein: CASRSTSGSKQYF; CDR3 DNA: TGTGCCAGCAGATCTACTAGCGGGAGTAAGCAGTACTTC
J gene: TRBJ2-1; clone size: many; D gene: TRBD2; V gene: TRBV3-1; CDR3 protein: CASSQEAGKSSYNEQFF; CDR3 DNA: TGTGCCAGCAGCCAAGAAGCGGGGAAAAGCTCCTACAATGAGCAGTTCTTC
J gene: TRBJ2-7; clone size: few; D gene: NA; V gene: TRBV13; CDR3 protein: CASSSTHGYEQYF; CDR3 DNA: TGTGCCAGCAGCTCTACTCACGGTTACGAGCAGTACTTC
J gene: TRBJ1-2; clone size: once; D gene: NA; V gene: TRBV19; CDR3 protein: CASSIGLPYPRNYGYTF; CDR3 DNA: TGTGCCAGTAGTATAGGGTTGCCATATCCCCGGAACTATGGCTACACCTTC
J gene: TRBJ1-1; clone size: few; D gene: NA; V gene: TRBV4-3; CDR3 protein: CASSQDSMNTETFF; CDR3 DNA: TGCGCCAGCAGCCAAGATTCCATGAACACTGAAACTTTCTTT
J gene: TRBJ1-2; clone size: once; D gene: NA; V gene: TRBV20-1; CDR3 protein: CGARDPSGYTF; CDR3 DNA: TGCGGCGCTAGAGACCCCTCTGGCTACACCTTC
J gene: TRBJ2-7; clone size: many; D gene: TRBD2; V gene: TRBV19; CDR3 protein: CASSMDSGRAYEQYF; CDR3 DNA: TGTGCCAGTAGTATGGATAGCGGGAGGGCCTACGAGCAGTACTTC
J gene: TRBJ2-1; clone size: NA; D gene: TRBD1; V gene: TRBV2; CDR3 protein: CAIRGRDRGPHEQFF; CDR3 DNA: TGTGCCATCCGGGGACGAGACAGGGGGCCTCATGAGCAGTTCTTC
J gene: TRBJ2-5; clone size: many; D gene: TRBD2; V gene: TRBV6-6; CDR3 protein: CASSPGWSGEETQYF; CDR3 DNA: TGTGCCAGCAGCCCCGGCTGGAGCGGGGAGGAGACCCAGTACTTC
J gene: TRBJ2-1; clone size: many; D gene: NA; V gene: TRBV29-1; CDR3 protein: CSVPSHEQFF; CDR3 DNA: TGCAGCGTCCCATCGCATGAGCAGTTCTTC
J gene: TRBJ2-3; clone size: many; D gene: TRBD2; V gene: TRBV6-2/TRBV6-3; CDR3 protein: CASDKDSGRARADTQYF; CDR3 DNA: TGTGCCAGCGACAAGGATAGCGGGAGGGCCAGGGCAGATACGCAGTATTTT
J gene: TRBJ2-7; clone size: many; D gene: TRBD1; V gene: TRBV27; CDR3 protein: CASSRTGRSYEQYF; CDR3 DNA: TGTGCCAGCTCGAGGACAGGCCGCTCCTACGAGCAGTACTTC
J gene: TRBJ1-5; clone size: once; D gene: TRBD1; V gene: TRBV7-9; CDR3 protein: CAGSLPEGTGSPPQHF; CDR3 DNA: TGTGCCGGCAGCTTACCAGAAGGGACAGGGTCCCCGCCCCAGCATTTT
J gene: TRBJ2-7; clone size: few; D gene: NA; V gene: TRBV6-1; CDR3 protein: CASSAPIRDTYEQYF; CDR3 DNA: TGTGCCAGCAGCGCCCCCATCAGGGATACCTACGAGCAGTACTTC
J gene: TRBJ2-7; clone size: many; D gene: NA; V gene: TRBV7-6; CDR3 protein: CASSPTPYEQYF; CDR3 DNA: TGTGCCAGCAGCCCCACACCCTACGAGCAGTACTTC